This T cell receptor beta chain was captured in a study of T cell responses to AZD1222 COVID-19 vaccine (dated by TCRdb to 2020 to 2022). General notes on the study: AZD1222 recipients given second doses at about 4 weeks or at about 12 weeks were pooled, since spike-specific TCR depth and breadth were not found to differ between the two schedules. A total of under 250 trial participants underwent TCR sequencing, of whom 207 had received two doses of AZD1222 and roughly 26 had received two doses of the MenACWY control vaccine. Trial participants were enrolled by age into subgroups of 18-55, 56-69 and 70-plus years, and around 150, 29 and 61 TCR-sequenced participants, respectively, were included in these subgroups. General findings and caveats noted by the study authors: Most participants were white British and females outnumbered males, and the authors suggested that clonal diversity may have been underestimated. In the small 56-69-year group, the increase in depth fell short of significance, most likely because of low power. Conclusions about previously exposed vaccinees were limited because only a handful of AZD1222 recipients were SARS-CoV-2 seropositive at baseline. Because no day 14 peak-response samples were available, repertoires were characterized only after the peak T cell response. After two AZD1222 doses, spike-specific TCR breadth and depth were significantly higher than at day 0 and than in MenACWY recipients. The whole spike protein was spanned by vaccine-associated CD4 TCRs, and dominant responses were seen in regions 160-218 and 743-854. Nearly half of unique spike-specific TCRs reportedly recognized epitopes outside regions mutated in the B.1.351 and B.1.1.7 variants.

The CDR3 regions of human TCRbeta chains were analyzed by immunosequencing. For the original study's pipeline: Repertoire TCRs were matched against a reference library of SARS-CoV-2-specific TCRs generated with the MIRA antigen-specificity platform. Breadth was defined as the fraction of unique TCRs that were SARS-CoV-2-associated. Depth was defined as the fraction of total T cells that were SARS-CoV-2-associated. Using the MIRA data, each spike-specific TCR was mapped to the spike region that the TCR reacts to and placed in a CD4 or CD8 class. Log10-transformed breadth and depth values were compared by one-way ANOVA with Sidak's multiple comparisons tests. TCRdb re-hosts the immuneACCESS table, in-frame sequences only. Its copies lack some clones; in the studies checked, an unresolved V gene accounts for under half of them, and the cause for the rest is not known. That table furnishes V, J and clone size, whereas the DNA furnished D and trimming. The sample table holds roughly 150,000 clones, of which 91% were seen once. 1.5% to 2% of the sample is in the top ten clones.

Interpreted using the paper, the time point label stands for: baseline before first vaccination. Vaccinee samples were obtained from the UK trials COV001 and COV002, which included a single-blind randomized controlled phase 2/3 trial of AZD1222 (ChAdOx1 nCoV-19) in healthy adults. For TCRbeta chain sequencing, PBMC samples were collected from trial participants at day 0 and at day 28 after the second dose. Spanning cysteine to phenylalanine, the CDR3 consists of 15 amino acids. Left in the record is the CDR3 DNA by itself, 45 bases read in frame from the first base. V lost 0 bases and J lost 5 bases; the stretch between them is 14 bases long. Reading the germline V gene gives CDR1 KGHSH and CDR2 LQKENI. Note on this clone: The antigen this receptor binds is unknown. Per-base qualities were not stored, and no clone one base away is much larger.

The chain joins TRBV18 to TRBJ2-7; no D gene can be assigned with confidence. The material was peripheral blood, obtained on day 0 of AZD1222 vaccination. The origin of this receptor is an adult in good health. The nucleotides read TGTGCCAGCTCACCACCGGAAAGCGTTCTGGACGAGCAGTACTTC. The encoded protein is CASSPPESVLDEQYF.